The 14 T cell receptor beta chains given below trace back to one sample, sequenced in a study of CD8 T cells in Susac syndrome. After extraction with the RNeasy kit, roughly 0.5 to 1 ug of the RNA was reverse transcribed using random hexamers. In TCRdb, the immunoSEQ multiplex PCR reads were re-called with MiXCR into one record per CDR3 protein. The repertoire holds some 260,000 distinct CDR3 sequences, with 93% as singletons. What was sequenced was CD4+ T cells from PBMCs. These receptors originate from a human donor with multiple sclerosis.

The CDR3 DNA follows: TGCAGTGCCAAGGAGACAGGGGTGGGCGAGCAGTACTTC. Translation gives CSAKETGVGEQYF. The V gene is TRBV20-1, the J gene TRBJ2-7; TRBD1 matches 8 bases. The V segment lost 6 bases and the J segment 6 bases; nucleotides outside the gene matches: 10. The germline CDR1 and CDR2 sequences are DFQATT and SNEGSKA (reference sequence). This CDR3 comprises 13 residues.

The rearrangement uses TRBV5-1 and TRBJ1-1; D perhaps matches TRBD1 (6 bases). The V gene's germline CDR1 is SGHRS and CDR2 YFSETQ. Trimming left V 3 bases short and J 10 bases short, with 19 bases between. This CDR3 is 14 amino acids long. Here the CDR3 reads CASSSGGTGTPAFF. The CDR3 DNA reads as TGCGCCAGCAGCTCGGGGGGGACCGGGACACCAGCTTTCTTT.

CDR3 region: CASYAIGQNTDTQYF. The CDR3 DNA sequence: TGTGCCAGCTATGCGATCGGACAGAACACAGATACGCAGTATTTT. The V gene is TRBV5-4, the J gene TRBJ2-3, with a tentative D call TRBD1 (6 bases). The CDR3 sequence is 15 residues long. V gave up 7 bases and J gave up 2 bases, with 17 bases separating them. Per the germline V gene, CDR1 is SGHNT and CDR2 is YYREEE (reference sequence). Using reference TRBV5-4 and TRBJ2-3 for the parts outside the CDR3, the full variable domain is ETGVTQSPTHLIKTRGQQVTLRCSSQSGHNTVSWYQQALGQGPQFIFQYYREEENGRGNFPPRFSGLQFPNYSSELNVNALELDDSALYLCASYAIGQNTDTQYFGPGTRLTVL.

The V call is TRBV18, the J call TRBJ1-2; D is unclear. This CDR3 has 13 amino acids. Trimming removed 3 bases from V and 8 bases from J, with 13 bases in between. Germline V gene data show CDR1 as KGHSH and CDR2 as LQKENI. CDR3 residues: CASSPEQSKGYTF. The CDR3 bases are TGTGCCAGCTCACCGGAACAGTCTAAAGGCTACACCTTC.

V and J are TRBV10-3 and TRBJ2-5, with 9 bases identical to TRBD1. V lost 7 bases and J lost 4; bases outside the gene matches: 1. This CDR3 spans 12 amino acids. Germline V gene lookup returns CDR1 ENHRY and CDR2 SYGVKD. The CDR3 DNA reads as TGTGCCATCAAGGACAGGGGAGAGACCCAGTACTTC. Protein product: CAIKDRGETQYF.

The chain links TRBV30 to TRBJ2-5, with D uncertain. The CDR3 is made up of 14 amino acids. V was trimmed by 0 bases and J by 2 bases, leaving 10 bases between them. Germline values: CDR1 GTSNPN, CDR2 SVGIG (reference sequence). CDR3 DNA sequence: TGTGCCTGGAGTGTATATGGGTCGCAAGAGACCCAGTACTTC. Its translation: CAWSVYGSQETQYF.

With regard to this clonotype: At one end, the junction sequence differs from germline, possibly due to a read error. This sequence joins TRBV6-6 and TRBJ2-4, with TRBD2 matching over 9 bases. Germline loops: CDR1 MNHNY, CDR2 SVGAGI (reference sequence). The CDR3 contains 15 residues. The chain's CDR3 is CAITSEGLAQNIQYF. The DNA of the CDR3 is TGTGCCATAACATCTGAGGGACTAGCCCAAAACATTCAGTACTTC.

The gene calls are TRBV6-1 and TRBJ1-4; TRBD1 is a possible D gene (5 bases). V gave up 6 bases and J gave up 0 bases, with 17 bases separating them. CDR3 length: 17 amino acids. Germline values: CDR1 MNHNS, CDR2 SASEGT. CDR3 residues: CASSPMTQGPTNEKLFF. The CDR3 DNA sequence: TGTGCCAGCAGCCCCATGACGCAGGGACCAACTAATGAAAAACTGTTTTTT.

The chain combines TRBV19 with TRBJ1-2; D may be TRBD1 (6 bases). The CDR3 runs to 14 residues. From germline, CDR1 is LNHDA and CDR2 SQIVND (reference sequence). The germline V and J ends were trimmed by 8 bases and 8 bases, with 21 bases remaining between them. CDR3 sequence reads: CASGTPGAVQGYTF. CDR3 nucleotide sequence: TGTGCCAGTGGTACCCCGGGGGCGGTGCAAGGCTACACCTTC.

V is TRBV2 and J is TRBJ2-3; 7 bases align to TRBD2. This CDR3 is 13 amino acids long. Germline V lookup: CDR1 SNHLY, CDR2 FYNNEI. V was pared by 9 bases and J by 4 bases, with 7 bases of the junction left unmatched. CDR3 residues: CASGGGFADTQYF. For the CDR3, the DNA is TGTGCCAGTGGGGGGGGTTTCGCAGATACGCAGTATTTT.

Here the CDR3 reads CASSELPGTGPREQFF. DNA of the CDR3: TGTGCCAGCAGTGAGTTACCCGGGACAGGGCCCCGAGAGCAGTTCTTC. This rearrangement joins TRBV25-1 to TRBJ2-1; 9 nucleotides match TRBD1. Per the germline V gene, CDR1 is MGHDK and CDR2 is SYGVNS. The CDR3 consists of 16 residues. V trimming: 3 bases; J trimming: 10 bases; junction bases outside the gene matches: 13. Complete variable domain (other parts from reference TRBV25-1 and TRBJ2-1): EADIYQTPRYLVIGTGKKITLECSQTMGHDKMYWYQQDPGMELHLIHYSYGVNSTEKGDLSSESTVSRIRTEHFPLTLESARPSHTSQYLCASSELPGTGPREQFFGPGTRLTVL.

The rearrangement joins TRBV5-6 to TRBJ2-1; D is perhaps TRBD2 (5 bases). V was shortened by 4 bases and J by 0 bases, with 11 bases between the two germline ends. This CDR3 spans 15 amino acids. Germline lookup yields CDR1 SGHDT and CDR2 YYEEEE. CDR3 nucleotide sequence: TGTGCCAGCAGCGTGCGGGCAAACTCCTACAATGAGCAGTTCTTC. Its protein product is CASSVRANSYNEQFF. Combining the CDR3 with reference TRBV5-6 and TRBJ2-1 gives the whole variable domain DAGVTQSPTHLIKTRGQQVTLRCSPKSGHDTVSWYQQALGQGPQFIFQYYEEEERQRGNFPDRFSGHQFPNYSSELNVNALLLGDSALYLCASSVRANSYNEQFFGPGTRLTVL.

The chain carries TRBV25-1 and TRBJ2-3; D perhaps matches TRBD2 (5 bases). Trimming took 2 bases from V and 2 from J, leaving 14 bases between them. Germline loops: CDR1 MGHDK, CDR2 SYGVNS. This CDR3 has 16 residues. The CDR3 bases are TGTGCCAGCAGTGAAAGCGGTGGGAGCTACACAGATACGCAGTATTTT. It encodes CASSESGGSYTDTQYF.

J is TRBJ1-5 and V is TRBV2, with D maybe TRBD1 (6 bases). V dropped 6 bases and J dropped 0 bases, with 9 bases sitting between them. Germline-derived CDR1 and CDR2 are SNHLY and FYNNEI. The CDR3 spans 14 residues. This CDR3 is CASRGAYSNQPQHF. In DNA, the CDR3 is TGTGCCAGCAGGGGGGCGTATAGCAATCAGCCCCAGCATTTT.